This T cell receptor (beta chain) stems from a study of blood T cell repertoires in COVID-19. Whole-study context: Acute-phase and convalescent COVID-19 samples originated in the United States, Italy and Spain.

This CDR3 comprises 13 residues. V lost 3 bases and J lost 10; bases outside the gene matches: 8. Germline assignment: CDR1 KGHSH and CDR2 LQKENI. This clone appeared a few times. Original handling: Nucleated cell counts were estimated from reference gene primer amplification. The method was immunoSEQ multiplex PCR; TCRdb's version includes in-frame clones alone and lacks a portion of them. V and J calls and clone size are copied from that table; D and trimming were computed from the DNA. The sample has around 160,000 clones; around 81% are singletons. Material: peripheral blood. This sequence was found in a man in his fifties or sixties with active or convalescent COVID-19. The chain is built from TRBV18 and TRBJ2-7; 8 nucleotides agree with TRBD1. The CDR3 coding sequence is TGTGCCAGCTCACCGGGACAGGCAACCGGTCAGTACTTC. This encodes CASSPGQATGQYF.